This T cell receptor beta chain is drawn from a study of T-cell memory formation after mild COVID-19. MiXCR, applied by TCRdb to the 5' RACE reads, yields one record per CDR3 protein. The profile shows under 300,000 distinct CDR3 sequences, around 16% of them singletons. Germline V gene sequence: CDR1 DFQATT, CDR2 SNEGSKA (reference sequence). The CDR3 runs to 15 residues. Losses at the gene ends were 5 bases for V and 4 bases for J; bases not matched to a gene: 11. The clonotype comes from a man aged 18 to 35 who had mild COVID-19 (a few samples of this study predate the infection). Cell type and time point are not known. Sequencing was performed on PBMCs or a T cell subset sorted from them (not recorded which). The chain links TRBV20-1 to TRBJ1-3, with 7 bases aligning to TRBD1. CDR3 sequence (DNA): TGCAGTGCTGGACCTACAGGGGAGGGGGGAAACACCATATATTTT. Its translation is CSAGPTGEGGNTIYF.